The sequence of this TCR beta chain was determined in a study of blood T cell repertoires in COVID-19. Background on the study: COVID-19 samples collected from the United States, Italy and Spain covered acute and convalescent phases. Sources were T cells, B-cell-depleted T cells, or PBMCs; the material itself was cDNA or gDNA.

The table lists this clone with a few counts. Trimming at V came to 4 bases and at J to 9 bases, leaving 12 bases not matched to a gene. Germline CDR1 MGHRA, CDR2 YSYEKL. This CDR3 contains 17 residues. In the original processing: How many nucleated cells were present was estimated from reference gene primer amplification. TCRdb's copy holds only in-frame clones and misses some; the assay was immunoSEQ multiplex PCR. V and J calls and clone size are given by that table; D and trimming were obtained from the DNA. The profile shows roughly 100,000 clones, about 86% of them singletons. The chain employs TRBV4-1 and TRBJ2-1; 13 positions match TRBD2. The clonotype was recovered from a woman of 80 years or more with active or convalescent COVID-19. The material sequenced was peripheral blood. The CDR3 DNA is TGCGCCAGCAGCCGCGAAACTAGCGGGGGGGCCACACTTGAGCAGTTCTTC. Encoded protein: CASSRETSGGATLEQFF.